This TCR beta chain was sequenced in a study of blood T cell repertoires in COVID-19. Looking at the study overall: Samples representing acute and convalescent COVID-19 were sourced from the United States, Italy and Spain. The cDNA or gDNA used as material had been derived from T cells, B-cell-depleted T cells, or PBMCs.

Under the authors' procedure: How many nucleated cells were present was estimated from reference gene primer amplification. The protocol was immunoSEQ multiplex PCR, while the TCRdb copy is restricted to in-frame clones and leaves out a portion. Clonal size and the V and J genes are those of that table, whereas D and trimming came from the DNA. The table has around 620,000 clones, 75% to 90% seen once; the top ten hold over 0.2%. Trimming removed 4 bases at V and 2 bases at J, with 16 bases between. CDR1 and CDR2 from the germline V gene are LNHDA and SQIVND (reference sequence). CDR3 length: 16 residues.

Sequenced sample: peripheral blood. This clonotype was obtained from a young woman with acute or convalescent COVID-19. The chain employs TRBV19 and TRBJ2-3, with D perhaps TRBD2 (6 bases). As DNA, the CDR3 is TGTGCCAGTAGTAGGCGGGGAGCCGGGCTCACAGATACGCAGTATTTT. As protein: CASSRRGAGLTDTQYF.